This TCR beta chain stems from a study of early T cells in non-severe SARS-CoV-2 infection. A few counts support this clonotype. The antigen is undetermined. Study outcomes and limitations: Comparison of clonotypes with VDJdb favored anti-spike CD8 responses while missing private and CD4 specificities.

TCRdb processed the 5' RACE reads anew with MiXCR; each CDR3 protein has one entry. The sample lists 65,000 to 85,000 distinct CDR3 sequences, 11% occurring once. Sequenced input: whole blood. The source of this sequence is an adult who was a healthcare worker with PCR-confirmed SARS-CoV-2 infection or an uninfected control (not recorded which).

CDR3 loop: CASSRAPDSASGNTIYF. CDR3 DNA sequence: TGCGCCAGCAGCCGGGCCCCTGACAGTGCCTCTGGAAACACCATATATTTT. V gene TRBV5-1 combines with J gene TRBJ1-3, with D tentatively TRBD1 (5 bases). Looked up from germline, CDR1 is SGHRS and CDR2 is YFSETQ. V gave up 4 bases and J gave up 0 bases, with 17 bases separating them. CDR3 size: 17 residues.